What follows are 18 T cell receptor beta chains derived from one specimen sequenced in a study of regulatory T cells in long-lasting Graves disease. Through Arm-PCR of CDR3 regions and iRepertoire HTBI primers, TCR beta libraries were built. MiXCR, run by TCRdb on the multiplex PCR reads, gives a single entry per CDR3 protein. This sample has some 600,000 distinct CDR3 sequences, with roughly a sixth found just once. Stated time point: newly diagnosed GD, antithyroid drugs for less than 3 months. Following extraction of RNA from PBMCs, that RNA was used to make the TCR library. The data were also submitted as part of a second study, on T cells in Graves' hyperthyroidism and ophthalmopathy.

The source material was peripheral blood mononuclear cells (PBMCs), sampled at new diagnosis, from a patient treated with antithyroid drugs. These receptors all stem from a man between 18 and 35 years old with Graves disease.

As concerns this clonotype: At one end, the junction sequence differs from germline, possibly due to a read error. The chain uses TRBV5-1 and TRBJ1-4; 7 nucleotides line up with TRBD1. Germline CDR1 SGHRS, CDR2 YFSETQ. The CDR3 spans 17 residues. In nucleotides, the CDR3 is TGTGCCAGCAGCTTATCCGGGAGGGGGCGAGCGGATGAAAAACTGTTTTTT. It is translated as CASSLSGRGRADEKLFF.

V is TRBV20-1 and J is TRBJ1-1; D is uncertain. The germline gives CDR1 DFQATT, CDR2 SNEGSKA (reference sequence). This CDR3 spans 15 amino acids. Trimming removed 0 bases from V and 2 bases from J, with 13 bases in between. CDR3 coding DNA: TGCAGTGCTAGAGATCAGGAGACACTCAACACTGAAGCTTTCTTT. Translation: CSARDQETLNTEAFF.

Many counts were recorded for this clonotype. V usage is TRBV28 and J usage is TRBJ1-5; D gene ambiguous. Germline V gene data show CDR1 as MDHEN and CDR2 as SYDVKM. This CDR3 region has 15 residues. With 3 bases removed from V and 2 bases from J, the gap between germline ends came to 11 bases. CDR3 amino acids: CASSFEGIGNQPQHF. CDR3 bases: TGTGCCAGCAGTTTCGAGGGAATAGGCAATCAGCCCCAGCATTTT.

As for this clonotype: A read error may produce the germline difference seen at one junction end. This chain uses TRBV4-1 with TRBJ1-2, with D possibly TRBD1 on 6 matching bases. Germline CDR1 reads MGHRA; CDR2 reads YSYEKL. This CDR3 contains 15 residues. CDR3 amino acids: CTSSLDRGQGHGYTF. CDR3 DNA: TGCACCAGCAGCCTGGACCGGGGGCAGGGACATGGCTACACCTTC.

In the case of this clonotype: A much larger clone lies one base from this, so it may be a read error. This rearrangement joins TRBV12-3 or TRBV12-4 to TRBJ2-7, with 7 nucleotides matching TRBD1. There are 14 residues in the CDR3. After removal of 3 bases from V and 5 bases from J, the junction contained 7 bases not matched to a gene. The CDR3 spells CASSLDDRDHEQYF. For the CDR3, the DNA is TGTGCCAGCAGTTTGGACGACAGGGACCACGAGCAGTACTTC.

This clonotype came up many times. The rearrangement joins TRBV7-3 to TRBJ2-1; D remains ambiguous. CDR1 and CDR2 (germline): SGHTA, FQGTGA. Trimming cost V 3 bases and J 2 bases, with 11 bases left between them. The CDR3 is 15 residues long. The CDR3 region has the DNA TGTGCCAGCAGCTTTTTTAAGGGTCCCTACAATGAGCAGTTCTTC. Translated: CASSFFKGPYNEQFF. Filled out from reference TRBV7-3 and TRBJ2-1, the complete variable domain reads GAGVSQTPSNKVTEKGKYVELRCDPISGHTALYWYRQSLGQGPEFLIYFQGTGAADDSGLPNDRFFAVRPEGSVSTLKIQRTERGDSAVYLCASSFFKGPYNEQFFGPGTRLTVL.

The V call is TRBV6-1, the J call TRBJ2-1; D not certain. Deletions cut 6 bases from V and 10 bases from J, with 7 bases between. This CDR3 spans 10 amino acids. Germline CDR1 reads MNHNS; CDR2 reads SASEGT. CDR3 bases: TGTGCCAGCAGCTTACTAGAGCAGTTCTTC. This codes for CASSLLEQFF.

CDR3 protein: CASSVASGTGEQFF. CDR3 bases: TGTGCCAGCAGCGTAGCTAGCGGGACAGGTGAGCAGTTCTTC. The chain couples TRBV9 to TRBJ2-1; D is perhaps TRBD2 (9 bases). This CDR3 is built from 14 residues. Germline CDR1 is SGDLS and CDR2 is YYNGEE. Between the trimmed V and J ends, which lost 0 bases and 9 bases, there was a span of 13 bases.

This rearrangement joins TRBV28 to TRBJ2-6, with unresolved D. V shed 2 bases and J shed 0 bases, with 8 bases lying between them. The CDR3 extends over 16 amino acids. The germline CDR1 and CDR2 sequences are MDHEN and SYDVKM. DNA of the CDR3: TGTGCCAGCAGTTTAATTCGCCCCTCTGGGGCCAACGTCCTGACTTTC. Its translation is CASSLIRPSGANVLTF.

The sample holds many counts of this clonotype. V gene TRBV20-1 combines with J gene TRBJ2-1, with D tentatively TRBD2 (6 bases). This CDR3 is 15 amino acids long. Germline V gene sequence: CDR1 DFQATT, CDR2 SNEGSKA (reference sequence). The V gene lost 6 bases and the J gene lost 2 bases, with 17 bases spanning the gap. The CDR3 is CSAKPGGGAYNEQFF. DNA of the CDR3: TGCAGTGCCAAACCCGGAGGCGGGGCCTACAATGAGCAGTTCTTC.

J is TRBJ2-1 and V is TRBV19, with 7 bases fitting TRBD2. The CDR3 is 17 amino acids. The germline V gene has CDR1 LNHDA and CDR2 SQIVND (reference sequence). Trimming removed 0 bases from V and 5 bases from J; junction bases left unmatched: 10. The DNA of the CDR3 is TGTGCCAGTAGTATAGATGACGCGGGAGTGCCCGACAATGAGCAGTTCTTC. As protein: CASSIDDAGVPDNEQFF.

A word on this clonotype: A much more abundant neighbour one base away suggests this may be a read error. This rearrangement joins TRBV12-3 or TRBV12-4 to TRBJ2-1; 8 bases fit TRBD2. Trimming took 7 bases from V and 12 from J; bases not matched to a gene: 11. The CDR3 has 13 amino acids. For the CDR3, the DNA is TGTGCCAGCAATCCGGGACTAGGTGTAGGGCAGTTCTTC. It translates to CASNPGLGVGQFF.

The J gene is TRBJ1-4, the V gene TRBV7-9; D may be TRBD1 (6 bases). Germline CDR1 reads SEHNR; CDR2 reads FQNEAQ (reference sequence). The CDR3 has 14 amino acids. V was clipped by 4 bases and J by 5 bases, with 11 bases between them. This CDR3 reads CASSSGAYNEKLFF. The CDR3 DNA reads as TGTGCCAGCAGCTCAGGGGCTTACAATGAAAAACTGTTTTTT.

In this sample, this clonotype turned up many times. The chain couples TRBV27 to TRBJ2-7, with TRBD1 matching over 11 bases. Germline values: CDR1 MNHEY, CDR2 SMNVEV (reference sequence). This CDR3 has 15 residues. V was clipped by 1 base and J by 5 bases; unmatched bases: 4. The CDR3 bases are TGTGCCAGCAGTTTATGGGGACAGGGGGAAAACGAGCAGTACTTC. Amino acids: CASSLWGQGENEQYF.

Many counts were recorded for this clonotype. V usage is TRBV28 and J usage is TRBJ2-1; 13 bases fit TRBD2. The CDR3 is 17 amino acids. The germline V gene has CDR1 MDHEN and CDR2 SYDVKM. V lost 5 bases, J lost 0 bases, and 4 bases stayed unmatched. CDR3 DNA: TGTGCCAGCAGTAGACTAGCGGGAGGAAGCTCCTACAATGAGCAGTTCTTC. The encoded protein is CASSRLAGGSSYNEQFF. Drawing the rest from reference TRBV28 and TRBJ2-1, the complete variable domain is DVKVTQSSRYLVKRTGEKVFLECVQDMDHENMFWYRQDPGLGLRLIYFSYDVKMKEKGDIPEGYSVSREKKERFSLILESASTNQTSMYLCASSRLAGGSSYNEQFFGPGTRLTVL.

The gene calls are TRBV9 and TRBJ2-3; a possible D gene is TRBD1 (7 bases). The CDR3 extends over 17 amino acids. The V and J ends lost 8 bases and 2 bases respectively, with 24 bases between them. CDR1 is SGDLS and CDR2 is YYNGEE in the germline V gene. CDR3 loop: CARGRGRSAGVTDTQYF. CDR3 bases: TGTGCCAGAGGTAGGGGGCGGTCAGCGGGCGTCACAGATACGCAGTATTTT. Full variable domain (outside the CDR3, taken from reference TRBV9 and TRBJ2-3): DSGVTQTPKHLITATGQRVTLRCSPRSGDLSVYWYQQSLDQGLQFLIQYYNGEERAKGNILERFSAQQFPDLHSELNLSSLELGDSALYFCARGRGRSAGVTDTQYFGPGTRLTVL.

The sample holds many counts of this clonotype. The chain combines TRBV5-1 with TRBJ1-2, with unresolved D. Germline V gene sequence: CDR1 SGHRS, CDR2 YFSETQ. The CDR3 spans 12 residues. V lost 3 bases and J lost 4, with 7 bases in between. CDR3 nucleotide sequence: TGCGCCAGCAGCTCGGGATTCTATGGCTACACCTTC. Its protein product is CASSSGFYGYTF.

A word on this clonotype: A read error may account for a junction end that differs from germline. The chain employs TRBV11-2 and TRBJ2-3; D ambiguous. The CDR3 contains 16 residues. CDR1 is SGHAT and CDR2 is FQNNGV in the germline V gene. CDR3 coding DNA: TGCGCCAGCAGCCAACCACCGACTTGGCGCACAGATACGCAGTATTTT. This encodes CASSQPPTWRTDTQYF.